This note documents a single TCR beta chain sequence. Only in-frame clones appear in the TCRdb table, and some are missing; sequencing was by immunoSEQ multiplex PCR. The sample yields approximately 79,000 clones, about 96% seen once. The sample belongs to a study of technical replicates of blood from several donors. The V gene lost 4 bases and the J gene lost 4 bases, with 15 bases spanning the gap. The CDR3 has 15 amino acids. Germline V gene data show CDR1 as SGHDT and CDR2 as YYEEEE. This sequence was found in a human donor in good health. The sequencing sample was made of T cells isolated from PBMCs. The V call is TRBV5-6, the J call TRBJ1-3; D is unclear. CDR3 sequence reads: CASSQTLSGGNTIYF. The CDR3 DNA reads TGTGCCAGCAGCCAAACCCTTTCGGGGGGAAACACCATATATTTT.